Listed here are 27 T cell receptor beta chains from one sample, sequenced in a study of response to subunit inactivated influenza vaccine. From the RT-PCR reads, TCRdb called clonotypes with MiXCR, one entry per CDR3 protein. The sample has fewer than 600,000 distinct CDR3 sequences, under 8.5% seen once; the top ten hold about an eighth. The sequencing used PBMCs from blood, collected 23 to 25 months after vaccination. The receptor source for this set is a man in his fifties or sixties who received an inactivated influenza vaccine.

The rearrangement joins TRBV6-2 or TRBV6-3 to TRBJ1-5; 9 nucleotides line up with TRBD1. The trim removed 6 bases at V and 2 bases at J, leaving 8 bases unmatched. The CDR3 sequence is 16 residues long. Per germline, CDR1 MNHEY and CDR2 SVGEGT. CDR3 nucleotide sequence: TGTGCCAGCAGACATACAGGGGGCGCGGGCAATCAGCCCCAGCATTTT. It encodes CASRHTGGAGNQPQHF.

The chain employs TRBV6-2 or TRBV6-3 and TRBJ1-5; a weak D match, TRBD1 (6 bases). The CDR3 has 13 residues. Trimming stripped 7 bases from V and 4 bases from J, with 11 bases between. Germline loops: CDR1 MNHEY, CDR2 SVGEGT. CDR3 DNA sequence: TGTGCCAGCACAGACAGGATGAATCAGCCCCAGCATTTT. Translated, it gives CASTDRMNQPQHF.

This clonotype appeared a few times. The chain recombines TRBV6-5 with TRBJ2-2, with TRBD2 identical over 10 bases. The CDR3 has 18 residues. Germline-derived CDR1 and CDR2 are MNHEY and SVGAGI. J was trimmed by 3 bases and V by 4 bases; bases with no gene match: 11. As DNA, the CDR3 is TGTGCCAGCAGTTGGGGGACTCGGACTAGCGGTTACACCGGGGAGCTGTTTTTT. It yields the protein CASSWGTRTSGYTGELFF.

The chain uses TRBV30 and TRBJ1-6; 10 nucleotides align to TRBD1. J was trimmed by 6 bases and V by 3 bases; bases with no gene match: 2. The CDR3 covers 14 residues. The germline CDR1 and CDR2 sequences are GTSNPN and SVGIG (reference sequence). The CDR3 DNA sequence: TGTGCCTGGAGAGGACAGGGGGGTAATTCACCCCTCCACTTT. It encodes CAWRGQGGNSPLHF.

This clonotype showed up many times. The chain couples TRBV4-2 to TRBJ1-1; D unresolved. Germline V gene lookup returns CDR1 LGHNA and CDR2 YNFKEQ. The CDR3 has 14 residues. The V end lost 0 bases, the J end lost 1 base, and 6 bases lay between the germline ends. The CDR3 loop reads CASSQDSKNTEAFF. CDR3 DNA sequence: TGTGCCAGCAGCCAAGACTCGAAGAACACTGAAGCTTTCTTT.

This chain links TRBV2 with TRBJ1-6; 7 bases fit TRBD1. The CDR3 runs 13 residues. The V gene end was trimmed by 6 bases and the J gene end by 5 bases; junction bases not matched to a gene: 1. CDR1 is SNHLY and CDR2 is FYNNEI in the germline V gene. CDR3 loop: CASSGTDNSPLHF. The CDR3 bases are TGTGCCAGCAGCGGGACAGATAATTCACCCCTCCACTTT.

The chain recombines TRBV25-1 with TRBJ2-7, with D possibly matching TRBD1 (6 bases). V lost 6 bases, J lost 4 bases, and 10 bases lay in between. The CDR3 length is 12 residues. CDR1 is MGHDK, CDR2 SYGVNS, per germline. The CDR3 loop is CASRGTRYEQYF. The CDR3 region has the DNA TGTGCCAGCAGGGGGACAAGATACGAGCAGTACTTC.

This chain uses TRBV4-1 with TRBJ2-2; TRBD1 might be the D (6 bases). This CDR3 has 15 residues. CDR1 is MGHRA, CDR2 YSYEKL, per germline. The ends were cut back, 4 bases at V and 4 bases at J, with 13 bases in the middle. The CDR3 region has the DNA TGCGCCAGCAGCCTATCTGGACAGAGCACCGGGGAGCTGTTTTTT. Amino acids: CASSLSGQSTGELFF.

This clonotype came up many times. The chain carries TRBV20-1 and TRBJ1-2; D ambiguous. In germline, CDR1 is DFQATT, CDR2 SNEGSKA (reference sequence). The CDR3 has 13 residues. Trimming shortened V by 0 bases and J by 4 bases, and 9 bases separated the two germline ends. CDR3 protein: CSARDGGLYGYTF. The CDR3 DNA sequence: TGCAGTGCTAGAGATGGAGGTCTCTATGGCTACACCTTC.

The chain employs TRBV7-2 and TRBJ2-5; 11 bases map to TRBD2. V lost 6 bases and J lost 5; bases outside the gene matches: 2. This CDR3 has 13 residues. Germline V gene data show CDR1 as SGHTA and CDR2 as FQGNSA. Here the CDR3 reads CASSSGRVETQYF. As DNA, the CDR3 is TGTGCCAGCAGTAGCGGGAGGGTGGAGACCCAGTACTTC. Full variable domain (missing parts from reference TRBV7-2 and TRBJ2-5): GAGVSQSPSNKVTEKGKDVELRCDPISGHTALYWYRQSLGQGLEFLIYFQGNSAPDKSGLPSDRFSAERTGGSVSTLTIQRTQQEDSAVYLCASSSGRVETQYFGPGTRLLVL.

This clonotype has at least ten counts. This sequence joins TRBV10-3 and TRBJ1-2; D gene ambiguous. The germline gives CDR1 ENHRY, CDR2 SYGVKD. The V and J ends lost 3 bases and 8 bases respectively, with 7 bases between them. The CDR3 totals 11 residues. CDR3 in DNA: TGTGCCATCAGTGACGGCGAAGGCTACACCTTC. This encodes CAISDGEGYTF.

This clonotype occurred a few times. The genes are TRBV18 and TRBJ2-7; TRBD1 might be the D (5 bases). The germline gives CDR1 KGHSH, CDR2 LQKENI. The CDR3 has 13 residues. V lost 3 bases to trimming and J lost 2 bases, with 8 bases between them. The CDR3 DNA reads TGTGCCAGCTCACCCGCACAGGCCTACGAGCAGTACTTC. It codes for CASSPAQAYEQYF.

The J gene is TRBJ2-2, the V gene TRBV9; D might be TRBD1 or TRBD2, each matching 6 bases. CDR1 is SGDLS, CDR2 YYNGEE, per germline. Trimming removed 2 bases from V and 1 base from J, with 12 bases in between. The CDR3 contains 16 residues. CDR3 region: CASSVGGRGNTGELFF. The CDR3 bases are TGTGCCAGCAGCGTCGGGGGCAGGGGGAACACCGGGGAGCTGTTTTTT.

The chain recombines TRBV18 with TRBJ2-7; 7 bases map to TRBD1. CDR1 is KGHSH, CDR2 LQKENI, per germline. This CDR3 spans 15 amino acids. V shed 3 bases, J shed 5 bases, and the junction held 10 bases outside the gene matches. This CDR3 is CASSPSRQGLDEQYF. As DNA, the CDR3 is TGTGCCAGCTCACCGAGCAGACAGGGCCTAGACGAGCAGTACTTC.

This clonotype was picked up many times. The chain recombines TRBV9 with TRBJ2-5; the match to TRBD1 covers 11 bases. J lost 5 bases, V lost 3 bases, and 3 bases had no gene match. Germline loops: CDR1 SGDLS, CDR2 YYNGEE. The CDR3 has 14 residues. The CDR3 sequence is CASSGTGGSETQYF. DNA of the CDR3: TGTGCCAGCAGCGGGACAGGGGGCAGTGAGACCCAGTACTTC.

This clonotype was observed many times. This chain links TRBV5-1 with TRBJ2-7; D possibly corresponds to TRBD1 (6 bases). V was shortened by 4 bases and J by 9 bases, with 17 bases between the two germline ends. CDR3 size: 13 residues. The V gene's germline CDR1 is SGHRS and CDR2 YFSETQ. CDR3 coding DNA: TGCGCCAGCAGCGGCGGACGACAGGTTGTGCAGTACTTC. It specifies CASSGGRQVVQYF.

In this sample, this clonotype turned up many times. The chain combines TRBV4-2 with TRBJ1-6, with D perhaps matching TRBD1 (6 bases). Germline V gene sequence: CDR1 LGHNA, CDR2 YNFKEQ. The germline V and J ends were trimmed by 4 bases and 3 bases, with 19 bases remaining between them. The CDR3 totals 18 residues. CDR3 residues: CASSPYAQTGRYNSPLHF. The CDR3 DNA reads TGTGCCAGCAGCCCCTACGCTCAGACAGGCCGCTATAATTCACCCCTCCACTTT.

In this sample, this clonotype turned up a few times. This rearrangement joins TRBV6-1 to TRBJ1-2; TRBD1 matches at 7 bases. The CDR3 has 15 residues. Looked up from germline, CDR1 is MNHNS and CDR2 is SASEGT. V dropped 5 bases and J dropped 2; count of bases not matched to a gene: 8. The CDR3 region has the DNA TGTGCCAGCAGTCTCCCTCCGGGACAGAACTATGGCTACACCTTC. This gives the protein CASSLPPGQNYGYTF.

CDR3 loop: CASSLAGLVGADTQYF. The DNA for the CDR3 is TGTGCCAGCAGCTTGGCCGGACTAGTAGGAGCAGATACGCAGTATTTT. The chain is built from TRBV5-6 and TRBJ2-3, with TRBD2 matching 7 bases. From germline, CDR1 is SGHDT and CDR2 YYEEEE. The length of the CDR3 is 16 residues. The V gene end was trimmed by 0 bases and the J gene end by 4 bases; junction bases not matched to a gene: 8.

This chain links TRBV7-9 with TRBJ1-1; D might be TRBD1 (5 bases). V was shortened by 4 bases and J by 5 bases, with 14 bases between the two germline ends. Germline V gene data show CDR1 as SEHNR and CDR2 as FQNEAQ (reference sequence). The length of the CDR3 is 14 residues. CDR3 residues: CASSSNWGATEAFF. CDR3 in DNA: TGTGCCAGCAGCTCGAATTGGGGCGCGACTGAAGCTTTCTTT.

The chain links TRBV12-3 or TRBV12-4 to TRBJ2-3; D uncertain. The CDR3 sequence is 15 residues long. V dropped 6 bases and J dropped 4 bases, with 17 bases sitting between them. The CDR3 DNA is TGTGCCAGCAGCCCTGAACCTACTAATCCAGATACGCAGTATTTT. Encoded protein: CASSPEPTNPDTQYF.

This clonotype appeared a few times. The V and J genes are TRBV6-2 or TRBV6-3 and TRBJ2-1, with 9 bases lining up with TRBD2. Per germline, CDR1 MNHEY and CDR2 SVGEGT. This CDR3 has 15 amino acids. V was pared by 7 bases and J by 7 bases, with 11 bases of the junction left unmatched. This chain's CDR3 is CASIQRREGRNEQFF. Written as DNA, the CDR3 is TGTGCCAGCATCCAGCGGCGGGAGGGCCGAAATGAGCAGTTCTTC.

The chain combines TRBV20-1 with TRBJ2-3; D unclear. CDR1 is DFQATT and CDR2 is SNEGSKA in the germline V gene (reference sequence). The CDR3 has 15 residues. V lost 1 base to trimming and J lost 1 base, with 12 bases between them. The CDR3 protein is CSARGVDIGTDTQYF. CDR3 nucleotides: TGCAGTGCTAGAGGCGTGGATATTGGCACAGATACGCAGTATTTT.

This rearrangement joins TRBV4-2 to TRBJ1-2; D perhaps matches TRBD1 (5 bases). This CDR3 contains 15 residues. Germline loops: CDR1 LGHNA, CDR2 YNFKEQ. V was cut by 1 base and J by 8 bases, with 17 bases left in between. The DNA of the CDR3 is TGTGCCAGCAGCCAAGCCGTCAGGGTAGGAGGCGGCTACACCTTC. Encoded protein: CASSQAVRVGGGYTF.

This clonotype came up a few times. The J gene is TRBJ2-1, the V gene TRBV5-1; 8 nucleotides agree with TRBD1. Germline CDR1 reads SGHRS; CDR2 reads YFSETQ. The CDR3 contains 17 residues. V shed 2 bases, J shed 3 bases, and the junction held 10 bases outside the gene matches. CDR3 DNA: TGCGCCAGCAGCTTCAGGGGGCGGATTGGTGGCTACAATGAGCAGTTCTTC. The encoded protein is CASSFRGRIGGYNEQFF. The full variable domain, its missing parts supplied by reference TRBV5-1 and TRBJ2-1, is KAGVTQTPRYLIKTRGQQVTLSCSPISGHRSVSWYQQTPGQGLQFLFEYFSETQRNKGNFPGRFSGRQFSNSRSEMNVSTLELGDSALYLCASSFRGRIGGYNEQFFGPGTRLTVL.

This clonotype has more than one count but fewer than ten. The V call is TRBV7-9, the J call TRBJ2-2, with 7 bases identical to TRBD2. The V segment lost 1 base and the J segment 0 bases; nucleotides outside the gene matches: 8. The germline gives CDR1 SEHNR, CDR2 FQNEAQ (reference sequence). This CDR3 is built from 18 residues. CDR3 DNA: TGTGCCAGCAGCTTAGGGGGGACTAAGGGCGCGAACACCGGGGAGCTGTTTTTT. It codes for CASSLGGTKGANTGELFF.

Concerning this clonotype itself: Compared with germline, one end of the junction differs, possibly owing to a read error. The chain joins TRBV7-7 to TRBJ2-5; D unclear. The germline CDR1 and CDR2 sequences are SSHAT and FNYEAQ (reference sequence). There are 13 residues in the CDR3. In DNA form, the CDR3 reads TGTGCTAGCAGCTTAGATGGGTTGGAGACCCAGTACTTC. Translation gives CASSLDGLETQYF.